This T cell receptor (beta chain) emerged from a study of human T cells and chemical hapten exposure. Study-wide context: Slight differences in pooled library volume were the main source of varying TCR yields across samples.

Study findings and constraints: No shift was seen in TCRs above 1 in 1000 frequency with DPC sensitization.

With 0 bases removed from V and 3 bases from J, the gap between germline ends came to 11 bases. This CDR3 has 15 residues. CDR1 and CDR2 (germline): LGHNA, YSLEER. TCRdb reanalysed the RACE reads using MiXCR and keeps one entry per CDR3 protein. The profile shows 70,000 to 85,000 distinct CDR3 sequences, about 8.6% of them singletons. Time point meaning: healthy volunteer bleed at 6 weeks. Total RNA was isolated from unfractionated whole blood. This clonotype has a handful of counts. The antigen remains undetermined. Sequenced input: whole blood. This clonotype originated in a male donor in good health. Some clones in this sample may be carry-over from other donors' samples. The genes are TRBV4-3 and TRBJ1-2; tentatively, D is TRBD1 (6 bases). In DNA form, the CDR3 reads TGCGCCAGCAGCCAAGAAAGCAGGGGCGACTATGGCTACACCTTC. This gives the protein CASSQESRGDYGYTF.